Listed below are T cell receptor beta chains from one sample, sequenced in a study of T cell responses to AZD1222 COVID-19 vaccine. Produced via immunoSEQ multiplex PCR; TCRdb's table is partial and in-frame only. Among fewer than 150,000 clones listed, 93% were seen once. This material consisted of peripheral blood, taken on day 0 of AZD1222 vaccination. The receptors originated from an adult in good health. The CDR3 runs from the conserved cysteine through the conserved F or W.

TRBV5-1	TRBJ1-3	CASSPSGGNTIYF
TRBV7-7	TRBJ2-3	CASSLGRTRGLTDTQYF
TRBV15	TRBJ2-7	CATSRDYPTYEQYF
TRBV21-1	TRBJ1-6	CASSRASGHF
TRBV12-5	TRBJ1-1	CASGLTGGRPNTEAFF
TRBV2	TRBJ1-2	CASSGQGDYGYTF
TRBV7-9	TRBJ1-1	CASSPDQHQDEAFF
TRBV2	TRBJ1-2	CASRTGGADGYTF
TRBV10-3	TRBJ1-2	CAISQGDGGYTF
TRBV25-1	TRBJ1-3	CASSELAGDTIYF
TRBV4-2	TRBJ2-2	CASKVVRDTGELFF
TRBV4-1	TRBJ2-2	CASSHVQGAGTGELFF
TRBV9	TRBJ1-2	CASSVVTGTGGYTF
TRBV5-1	TRBJ1-4	CASSLTNEKLFF
TRBV7-8	TRBJ1-2	CASSLAHADGYTF
TRBV6-5	TRBJ1-2	CASSYSTENYGYTF
TRBV13	TRBJ2-2	CASRDRGDTGELFF
TRBV12-3/TRBV12-4	TRBJ1-1	CASSFNRNTEAFF
TRBV13	TRBJ2-7	CASSLGQLGYEQYF
TRBV2	TRBJ2-1	CASTTVNTAYNEQFF
TRBV4-1	TRBJ2-1	CASSQIDLVSYNEQFF
TRBV7-9	TRBJ1-2	CASSPNRPIANYGYTF
TRBV5-4	TRBJ2-1	CASSRGTGNEQFF
TRBV6-2/TRBV6-3	TRBJ1-5	CASSYSGDQPQHF
TRBV5-1	TRBJ2-5	CASSKNVKNQETQYF
TRBV7-2	TRBJ2-2	CASSLTRTFTGELFF
TRBV6-5	TRBJ1-2	CASSPGQPWAGYTF
TRBV11-2	TRBJ2-7	CASSLDRDYEQYF
TRBV6-6	TRBJ2-4	CASSYRVLAKNIQYF
TRBV29-1	TRBJ2-5	CSAGQGSGETQYF